A single sample is the source of the 23 T cell receptor beta chains below, sequenced in a study of beta chain features in type 1 diabetes. The investigators reverse transcribed all of the isolated RNA, so they sequenced expressed TCRB transcripts. Measured with immunoSEQ multiplex PCR; TCRdb has only the in-frame clones, and not every one. The repertoire includes under 250,000 clones, 27% of them detected once, and around 4% sits in the top ten. Sequences were obtained from central memory CD4+ T cells from blood. These receptors were obtained from a man aged 25 to 40 in good health.

DNA for the CDR3: TGTGCTAGTGGTTTAGCAGAGACCCAGTACTTC. It codes for CASGLAETQYF. This rearrangement joins TRBV12-5 to TRBJ2-5; D unclear. The CDR3 contains 11 residues. Germline CDR1 is LGHNT and CDR2 is FRNRAP. Deletions cut 3 bases from V and 4 bases from J, with 3 bases between.

The chain links TRBV27 to TRBJ2-1; 11 positions agree with TRBD2. This CDR3 contains 15 residues. Germline V CDR1 and CDR2: MNHEY, SMNVEV (reference sequence). V gave up 2 bases and J gave up 7 bases; unmatched junction bases: 4. This CDR3 reads CASSLRLAGRNEQFF. The CDR3 DNA sequence: TGTGCCAGCAGTTTACGACTAGCGGGGAGGAATGAGCAGTTCTTC.

There are many counts of this clone. This chain connects TRBV28 to TRBJ2-2; 9 bases align to TRBD2. J gave up 3 bases and V 2 bases, and 1 base lay outside the gene matches. Germline V gene sequence: CDR1 MDHEN, CDR2 SYDVKM. The CDR3 has 15 amino acids. CDR3 bases: TGTGCCAGCAGTTTAAGACTAGCGGACACCGGGGAGCTGTTTTTT. It is translated as CASSLRLADTGELFF.

This clone came up a few times. This sequence joins TRBV9 and TRBJ2-2; possibly TRBD2 for D (5 bases). Germline CDR1 is SGDLS and CDR2 is YYNGEE. The CDR3 runs to 17 residues. V lost 5 bases, J lost 0 bases, and 17 bases lay in between. CDR3 in DNA: TGTGCCAGCAGTGGCGAGCGGCCCAACGCGAACACCGGGGAGCTGTTTTTT. Translating gives CASSGERPNANTGELFF.

A note on this clone: This may come from a read error, since a much larger clone is one base off. This chain uses TRBV5-1 with TRBJ2-4; 7 nucleotides agree with TRBD2. Germline V gene sequence: CDR1 SGHRS, CDR2 YFSETQ. The CDR3 extends over 17 amino acids. Here the CDR3 reads CSSSEQRGSLAKNIQYF. CDR3 bases: TGCTCCAGCAGCGAGCAGCGGGGTTCTCTAGCCAAAAACATTCAGTACTTC.

This clone was seen a few times. The chain carries TRBV11-2 and TRBJ2-1; no clear D gene. CDR3 length equals 13 residues. Trimming removed 5 bases from V and 5 bases from J, with 10 bases in between. Germline V gene sequence: CDR1 SGHAT, CDR2 FQNNGV. For the CDR3, the DNA is TGTGCCAGCAGCCGGAGTCTGAACAATGAGCAGTTCTTC. Protein product: CASSRSLNNEQFF. Full variable domain (rest looked up from reference TRBV11-2 and TRBJ2-1): EAGVAQSPRYKIIEKRQSVAFWCNPISGHATLYWYQQILGQGPKLLIQFQNNGVVDDSQLPKDRFSAERLKGVDSTLKIQPAKLEDSAVYLCASSRSLNNEQFFGPGTRLTVL.

The table lists this clone with a few counts. The chain's CDR3 is CASSWTSGTGELFF. CDR3 sequence (DNA): TGTGCCAGCAGTTGGACTAGCGGGACCGGGGAGCTGTTTTTT. The chain uses TRBV28 and TRBJ2-2; 11 nucleotides match TRBD2. The J segment lost 5 bases and the V segment lost 4 bases, leaving 0 bases of the junction unmatched. CDR1 MDHEN and CDR2 SYDVKM come from the germline V gene. The CDR3 is made up of 14 amino acids.

CDR3 sequence (DNA): TGTGCCAGCAGTGCCGACAGGGGTACGCAGTATTTT. It yields the protein CASSADRGTQYF. V usage is TRBV25-1 and J usage is TRBJ2-3; 8 nucleotides align to TRBD1. The germline CDR1 and CDR2 sequences are MGHDK and SYGVNS. CDR3 length equals 12 residues. Trimming removed 4 bases from V and 8 bases from J; junction bases left unmatched: 2.

The rearrangement joins TRBV15 to TRBJ1-2; a possible D gene is TRBD1 (5 bases). Looked up from germline, CDR1 is LNHNV and CDR2 is YYDKDF (reference sequence). The CDR3 spans 16 residues. With 1 base removed from V and 4 bases from J, the gap between germline ends came to 16 bases. DNA for the CDR3: TGTGCCACCAGCAGAGGGGGGTTTTCGGGAGGCTATGGCTACACCTTC. Encoded protein: CATSRGGFSGGYGYTF. The full variable domain, with the rest looked up from reference TRBV15 and TRBJ1-2, is DAMVIQNPRYQVTQFGKPVTLSCSQTLNHNVMYWYQQKSSQAPKLLFHYYDKDFNNEADTPDNFQSRRPNTSFCFLDIRSPGLGDTAMYLCATSRGGFSGGYGYTFGSGTRLTVV.

This clone was observed many times. The rearrangement links TRBV2 to TRBJ2-5, with D maybe TRBD1 (7 bases). Germline loops: CDR1 SNHLY, CDR2 FYNNEI. The V end was cut by 9 bases, the J end by 1 base, with 18 bases between. The CDR3 has 15 residues. The CDR3 coding sequence is TGTGCCAGTAGTCTTGCGGGACAGAGCCAAGAGACCCAGTACTTC. It codes for CASSLAGQSQETQYF.

This clone has a handful of counts. V gene TRBV6-5 combines with J gene TRBJ2-6; D ambiguous. This CDR3 region has 15 residues. The germline gives CDR1 MNHEY, CDR2 SVGAGI. The V end lost 6 bases, the J end lost 1 base, and 10 bases lay between the germline ends. The CDR3 sequence is CASSPLHSGANVLTF. In DNA form, the CDR3 reads TGTGCCAGCAGCCCCTTACATTCTGGGGCCAACGTCCTGACTTTC.

This chain joins TRBV12-5 and TRBJ1-1; 9 bases are a match to TRBD1. Germline V gene lookup returns CDR1 LGHNT and CDR2 FRNRAP. Losses at the gene ends were 1 base for V and 4 bases for J; bases not matched to a gene: 4. The CDR3 is 15 residues long. CDR3 loop: CASGLEATGGTEAFF. The CDR3 DNA follows: TGTGCTAGTGGTTTGGAGGCGACAGGGGGCACTGAAGCTTTCTTT.

This rearrangement joins TRBV6-1 to TRBJ2-5; TRBD1 matches 7 bases. J gave up 2 bases and V 6 bases, and 3 bases lay outside the gene matches. The V gene's germline CDR1 is MNHNS and CDR2 SASEGT. The CDR3 is made up of 13 amino acids. Written as DNA, the CDR3 is TGTGCCAGCAGAAGACAGGGACAAGAGACCCAGTACTTC. Translated, it gives CASRRQGQETQYF.

The chain combines TRBV18 with TRBJ1-2; 10 bases match TRBD1. The CDR3 is 14 residues long. V shed 2 bases, J shed 6 bases, and the junction held 3 bases outside the gene matches. The V gene's germline CDR1 is KGHSH and CDR2 LQKENI. CDR3 residues: CASSPFGTGDGYTF. DNA of the CDR3: TGTGCCAGCTCACCATTCGGGACAGGGGATGGCTACACCTTC.

The V and J genes are TRBV10-3 and TRBJ2-3, with 11 bases identical to TRBD2. Germline V lookup: CDR1 ENHRY, CDR2 SYGVKD. V lost 6 bases and J lost 9; bases outside the gene matches: 11. The CDR3 spans 15 residues. The CDR3: CAIRTSGGQLGTQYF. As DNA, the CDR3 is TGTGCCATCAGAACTAGCGGGGGCCAGTTAGGGACGCAGTATTTT.

CDR3 in amino acids: CASTFERDSPLHF. The CDR3 DNA reads as TGTGCCAGCACCTTTGAGAGGGACTCACCCCTCCACTTT. The rearrangement joins TRBV2 to TRBJ1-6; D perhaps matches TRBD1 (5 bases). This CDR3 has 13 residues. In germline, CDR1 is SNHLY, CDR2 FYNNEI. V was trimmed by 7 bases and J by 10 bases, leaving 14 bases between them.

This chain uses TRBV10-3 with TRBJ2-5, with 9 positions matching TRBD1. Looked up from germline, CDR1 is ENHRY and CDR2 is SYGVKD. The CDR3 has 15 amino acids. V shed 2 bases and J 5 bases; nucleotides not matched to a gene: 6. The CDR3 DNA reads as TGTGCCATCAGTGAGGGCGGGACAGGGAGTGAGACCCAGTACTTC. Residues: CAISEGGTGSETQYF.

The CDR3 bases are TGTGCCATCAGTGAGCAGTCTAGCAGTGAGCAGTTCTTC. Translated, it gives CAISEQSSSEQFF. The chain carries TRBV10-3 and TRBJ2-1, with D maybe TRBD2 (5 bases). This CDR3 comprises 13 residues. Germline CDR1 is ENHRY and CDR2 is SYGVKD. The V and J ends lost 2 bases and 9 bases respectively, with 11 bases between them.

J is TRBJ2-1 and V is TRBV9; D might be TRBD2 (5 bases). From germline, CDR1 is SGDLS and CDR2 YYNGEE. This CDR3 has 14 residues. The V gene lost 0 bases and the J gene lost 6 bases, with 10 bases spanning the gap. The DNA of the CDR3 is TGTGCCAGCAGCGTAGACTCGGGGAGCAATGAGCAGTTCTTC. Translation: CASSVDSGSNEQFF.

The rearrangement links TRBV5-1 to TRBJ2-3; D is unresolved. Trimming left V 4 bases short and J 0 bases short, with 9 bases between. In germline, CDR1 is SGHRS, CDR2 YFSETQ. CDR3 length: 14 residues. Written as DNA, the CDR3 is TGCGCCAGCAGCGCTCAGGCAAGCACAGATACGCAGTATTTT. It translates to CASSAQASTDTQYF.

This clone was detected a few times. The CDR3 DNA reads TGTGCCAGCAAACGAGGACGGGGCTATGGACATGAGCAGTTCTTC. Translation: CASKRGRGYGHEQFF. This sequence joins TRBV28 and TRBJ2-1; either TRBD1 or TRBD2 may supply D (5 bases each). V was trimmed by 7 bases and J by 8 bases, leaving 21 bases between them. Germline V lookup: CDR1 MDHEN, CDR2 SYDVKM. There are 15 residues in the CDR3.

The chain links TRBV7-9 to TRBJ1-5, with D possibly being TRBD1 (5 bases). Trimming removed 5 bases from V and 5 bases from J, with 13 bases in between. The germline gives CDR1 SEHNR, CDR2 FQNEAQ (reference sequence). The CDR3 has 14 residues. The CDR3 DNA is TGTGCCAGCAGCCCGACAGTGCCTCATCAGCCCCAGCATTTT. Protein: CASSPTVPHQPQHF.

This clone was counted only a few times. The chain combines TRBV5-1 with TRBJ2-3; D might be TRBD1 or TRBD2, each matching 5 bases. Deletions cut 0 bases from V and 2 bases from J, with 13 bases between. This CDR3 comprises 16 residues. The V gene's germline CDR1 is SGHRS and CDR2 YFSETQ. In nucleotides, the CDR3 is TGCGCCAGCAGCTTGGGTGGGGACGGATACACAGATACGCAGTATTTT. Its protein product is CASSLGGDGYTDTQYF.